This T cell receptor beta chain was identified during a study of lymphopenia after photon versus proton radiotherapy. Study conclusions and caveats: After lymphocyte nadir, photon-treated repertoires showed oligoclonal expansion, especially CD8+ Temra.

Details on this clone: Its antigen remains unidentified.

CDR1 is MNHEY, CDR2 SMNVEV, per germline (reference sequence). This CDR3 has 14 residues. Trimming shortened V by 5 bases and J by 3 bases, and 11 bases separated the two germline ends. Some clones are missing from TCRdb's copy, which holds only in-frame ones; the method was immunoSEQ multiplex PCR. The sample yields 150,000 to 200,000 clones, approximately 90% seen once. The chain couples TRBV27 to TRBJ1-5, with D possibly TRBD1 on 6 matching bases. The starting material was peripheral blood, obtained from a patient treated with photon-based radiotherapy. This receptor was obtained from a man aged 45 to 65 with gastric cancer. The CDR3: CASSHTGSNQPQHF. Here the CDR3 DNA reads TGTGCCAGCAGTCATACAGGGTCCAATCAGCCCCAGCATTTT.